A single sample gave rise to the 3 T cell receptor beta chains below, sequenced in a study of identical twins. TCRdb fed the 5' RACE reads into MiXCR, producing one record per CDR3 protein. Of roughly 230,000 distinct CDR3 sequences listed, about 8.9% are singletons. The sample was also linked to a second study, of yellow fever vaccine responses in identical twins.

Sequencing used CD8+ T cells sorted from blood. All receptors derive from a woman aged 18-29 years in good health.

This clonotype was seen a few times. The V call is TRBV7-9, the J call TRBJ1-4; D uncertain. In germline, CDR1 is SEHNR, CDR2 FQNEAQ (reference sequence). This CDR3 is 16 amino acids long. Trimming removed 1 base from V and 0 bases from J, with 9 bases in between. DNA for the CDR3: TGTGCCAGCAGCTTAGTTACCGGGGCAACTAATGAAAAACTGTTTTTT. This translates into CASSLVTGATNEKLFF.

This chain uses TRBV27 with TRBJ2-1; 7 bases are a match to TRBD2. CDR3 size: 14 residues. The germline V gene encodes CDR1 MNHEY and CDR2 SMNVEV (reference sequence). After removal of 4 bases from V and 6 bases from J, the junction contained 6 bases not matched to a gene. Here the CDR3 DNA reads TGTGCCAGCAGTTCCGGGGAGGGGCTCAATGAGCAGTTCTTC. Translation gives CASSSGEGLNEQFF.

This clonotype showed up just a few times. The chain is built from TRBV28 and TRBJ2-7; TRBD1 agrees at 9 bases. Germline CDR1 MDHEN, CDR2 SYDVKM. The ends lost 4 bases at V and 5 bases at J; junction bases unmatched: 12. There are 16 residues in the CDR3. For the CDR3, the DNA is TGTGCCAGCAGTTCGGACAGGGGATTATCCGGCAACGAGCAGTACTTC. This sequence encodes CASSSDRGLSGNEQYF.